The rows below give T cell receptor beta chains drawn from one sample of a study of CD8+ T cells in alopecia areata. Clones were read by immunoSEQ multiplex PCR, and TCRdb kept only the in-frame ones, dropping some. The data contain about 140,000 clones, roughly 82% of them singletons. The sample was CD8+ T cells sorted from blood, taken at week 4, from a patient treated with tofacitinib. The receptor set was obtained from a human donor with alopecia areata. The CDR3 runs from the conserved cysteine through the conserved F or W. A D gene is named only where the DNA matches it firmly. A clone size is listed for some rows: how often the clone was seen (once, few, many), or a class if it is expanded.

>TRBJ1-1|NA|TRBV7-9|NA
CASSLDRGGMNTEAFF
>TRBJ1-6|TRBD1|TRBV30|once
CAWRVRKGARSWPLHF
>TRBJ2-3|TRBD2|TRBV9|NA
CASSAGTSGTDTQYF
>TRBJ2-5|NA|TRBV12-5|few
CASAAGFQETQYF
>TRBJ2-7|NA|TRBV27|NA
CASSLSGALPYEQYF
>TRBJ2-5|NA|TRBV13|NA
CASSLEGSETQYF
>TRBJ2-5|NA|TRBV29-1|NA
CSVSGLQQETQYF
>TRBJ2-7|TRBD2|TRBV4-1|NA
CASSQGWANGGDEQYF
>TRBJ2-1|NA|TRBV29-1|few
CSVEDGRGSWDNEQFF
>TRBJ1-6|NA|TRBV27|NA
CASSSKQGSPLHF
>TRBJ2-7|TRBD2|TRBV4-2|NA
CASSQELAGGPNEQYF
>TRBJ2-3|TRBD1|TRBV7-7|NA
CASSFGDRPTDTQYF
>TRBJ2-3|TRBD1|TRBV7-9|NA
CASSFSPGQGTDTQYF
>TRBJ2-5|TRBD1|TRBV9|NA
CASSVGQGLETQYF
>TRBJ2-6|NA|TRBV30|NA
CASLDSLSGANVLTF
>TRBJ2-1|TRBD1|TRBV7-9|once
CASSSPTGGDYNEQFF
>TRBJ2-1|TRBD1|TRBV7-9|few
CASRPALDRVGEQFF
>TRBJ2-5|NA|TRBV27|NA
CASSKGSGTQYF
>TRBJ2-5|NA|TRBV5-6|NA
CASSLARGSETQYF
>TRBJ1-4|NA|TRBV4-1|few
CASSQENNEKLFF
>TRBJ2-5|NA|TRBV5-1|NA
CASSFTRMYQETQYF
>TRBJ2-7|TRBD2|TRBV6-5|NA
CASSYSAGGPVEQYF
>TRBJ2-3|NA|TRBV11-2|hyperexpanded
CASSLGVALGTTDTQYF
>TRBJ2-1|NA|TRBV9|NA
CASSVARFNGVDNEQFF
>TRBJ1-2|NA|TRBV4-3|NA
CASSQDMGFSGYGYTF
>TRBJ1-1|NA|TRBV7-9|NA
CASSLGGPSEAFF
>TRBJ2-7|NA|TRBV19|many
CASSMGISEQYF
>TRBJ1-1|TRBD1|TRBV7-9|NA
CASSHGTAEAFF
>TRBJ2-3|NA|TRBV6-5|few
CASRSKGHAADTQYF
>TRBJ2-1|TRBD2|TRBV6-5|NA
CALPGTSGGDEQFF
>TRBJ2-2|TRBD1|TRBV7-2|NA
CASSLAPWDRANTGELFF
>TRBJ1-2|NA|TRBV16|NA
CASSVPGSEVFHGYTF
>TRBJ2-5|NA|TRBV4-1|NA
CASSQDEGSYGETQYF
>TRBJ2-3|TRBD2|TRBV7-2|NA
CASSPSRSGGSHDFFTQYF
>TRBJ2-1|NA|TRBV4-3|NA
CASSQETDRSREQFF
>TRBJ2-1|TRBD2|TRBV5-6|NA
CASSLGGLAGYSYNEQFF
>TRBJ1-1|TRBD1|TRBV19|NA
CASERQGLEAFF
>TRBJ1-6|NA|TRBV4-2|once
CASSQEGSSYNSPLHF
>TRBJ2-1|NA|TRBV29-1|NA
CSVQGGVYNEQFF
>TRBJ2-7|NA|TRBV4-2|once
CASSQGTYEQYF
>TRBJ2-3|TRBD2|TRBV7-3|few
CASRNRAGVNTDTQYF
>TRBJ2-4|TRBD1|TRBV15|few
CATGGKTGPRGGANRQNIQYF
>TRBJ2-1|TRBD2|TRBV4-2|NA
CASSPEWGGNSYNEQFF
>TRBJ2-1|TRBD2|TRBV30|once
CAWSVQGSGGPRSEQFF
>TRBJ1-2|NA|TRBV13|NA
CASSPKSGRNYGYTF
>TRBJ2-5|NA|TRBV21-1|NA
CASTLLREGDEETQYF
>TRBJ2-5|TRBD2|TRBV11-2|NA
CASSLMTSGGMQETQYF